This T cell receptor beta chain comes out of a study of blood T cells in healthy people across ages. Caucasian, healthy and from Russia, the donors were aged between about 6 and 90. In each sample, at least 6.5 million PBMCs were isolated. Worth noting for this clonotype: No antigen is known for it. The junction departs from germline at one end; a sequencing error may be responsible.

Combining a sample-barcoded 5' primer with a J-beta primer mix, a second PCR ran for about 6 to 12 cycles. Sequencing recovered at least 2.5 million CDR3-containing paired-end reads from each sample. TCRdb reanalysed the 5' RACE reads using MiXCR and keeps one entry per CDR3 protein. The sample includes about 1.5 million distinct CDR3 sequences, less than 45% of them seen just once. Whole-study findings and limits: Roughly linearly, TCR beta diversity per million T cells fell as age increased.

CDR1 and CDR2 from the germline V gene are SGDLS and YYNGEE. CDR3 length equals 16 residues. Input material: blood. The genes are TRBV9 and TRBJ2-3, with D possibly matching TRBD2 (6 bases). This receptor was taken from a woman between 18 and 29 years old in good health. The CDR3 DNA follows: TGTGCCGGCAGCGTACTAGGAGCGGGCCTTACAGATACGCAGTATTTT. Amino acids: CAGSVLGAGLTDTQYF. The full variable domain, rest sourced from reference TRBV9 and TRBJ2-3, is DSGVTQTPKHLITATGQRVTLRCSPRSGDLSVYWYQQSLDQGLQFLIQYYNGEERAKGNILERFSAQQFPDLHSELNLSSLELGDSALYFCAGSVLGAGLTDTQYFGPGTRLTVL.